The next 22 T cell receptor beta chains were all read from a single sample in a study of T-cell memory formation after mild COVID-19. TCRdb re-derived calls from the 5' RACE reads in MiXCR, one entry per CDR3 protein. The sample includes about 430,000 distinct CDR3 sequences, more than 20% of them seen just once. Sequenced material: PBMCs or a T cell subset sorted from them (not recorded which). The receptor source for this set is an adult woman who had mild COVID-19 (a few samples of this study predate the infection). Cell type and time point are not known.

This chain links TRBV4-3 with TRBJ2-2; 14 bases are a match to TRBD2. The junction had 9 bases not matched to a gene; V was cut back by 2 bases and J by 4 bases. This CDR3 has 19 residues. Germline V CDR1 and CDR2: LGHNA, YSLEER. The CDR3 nucleotides read TGCGCCAGCAGCCAACCCGTGGGACTAGCGGGAGCGGGCACCGGGGAGCTGTTTTTT. It codes for CASSQPVGLAGAGTGELFF.

The rearrangement uses TRBV4-1 and TRBJ2-3; 8 bases line up with TRBD2. J gave up 0 bases and V 0 bases, and 11 bases lay outside the gene matches. The germline V gene encodes CDR1 MGHRA and CDR2 YSYEKL. The CDR3 length is 19 residues. CDR3 loop: CASSQEARRGAPSTDTQYF. CDR3 sequence (DNA): TGCGCCAGCAGCCAAGAGGCTCGGCGGGGGGCCCCTAGCACAGATACGCAGTATTTT.

Written as DNA, the CDR3 is TGTGCCAGCAGCGAGACAGGGGAGGTATACTATGGCTACACCTTC. Its protein product is CASSETGEVYYGYTF. This chain connects TRBV9 to TRBJ1-2; TRBD1 matches at 8 bases. J gave up 3 bases and V 3 bases, and 7 bases lay outside the gene matches. CDR3 length: 15 amino acids. The germline V gene has CDR1 SGDLS and CDR2 YYNGEE.

The rearrangement uses TRBV7-9 and TRBJ2-5, with D unresolved. V lost 3 bases and J 4 bases, leaving 6 bases between the germline ends. Germline CDR1 reads SEHNR; CDR2 reads FQNEAQ (reference sequence). This CDR3 has 12 amino acids. The CDR3 protein is CASSFPVETQYF. CDR3 coding DNA: TGTGCCAGCAGCTTTCCCGTAGAGACCCAGTACTTC. Filled out from reference TRBV7-9 and TRBJ2-5, the complete variable domain reads DTGVSQNPRHKITKRGQNVTFRCDPISEHNRLYWYRQTLGQGPEFLTYFQNEAQLEKSRLLSDRFSAERPKGSFSTLEIQRTEQGDSAMYLCASSFPVETQYFGPGTRLLVL.

The J gene is TRBJ2-5, the V gene TRBV24-1; 10 bases map to TRBD1. The CDR3 sequence is 17 residues long. Germline-derived CDR1 and CDR2 are KGHDR and SFDVKD. Trimming cost V 3 bases and J 6 bases; bases outside gene matches: 12. CDR3 sequence reads: CATSDLQGTGAEQTQYF. The CDR3 coding sequence is TGTGCCACCAGTGATCTCCAAGGGACAGGGGCCGAGCAGACCCAGTACTTC.

V and J are TRBV20-1 and TRBJ1-1; D possibly corresponds to TRBD1 (5 bases). The germline CDR1 and CDR2 sequences are DFQATT and SNEGSKA (reference sequence). V was clipped by 0 bases and J by 1 base, with 21 bases between them. CDR3 length: 18 residues. The CDR3 DNA reads as TGCAGTGCTAGAGATCCAGCAGGGAATTTAGGGAGGAACACTGAAGCTTTCTTT. It codes for CSARDPAGNLGRNTEAFF.

J is TRBJ1-1 and V is TRBV5-1, with D unclear. The V gene lost 0 bases and the J gene lost 10 bases, with 16 bases spanning the gap. CDR1 is SGHRS, CDR2 YFSETQ, per germline. The CDR3 extends over 14 amino acids. This CDR3 reads CASSLDLTGGGAFF. CDR3 sequence (DNA): TGCGCCAGCAGCTTGGATCTCACGGGTGGCGGAGCTTTCTTT.

In this sample, this clonotype turned up a few times. Compared with germline, one end of the junction differs, possibly owing to a read error. V is TRBV5-6 and J is TRBJ2-5, with D tentatively TRBD2 (6 bases). Looked up from germline, CDR1 is SGHDT and CDR2 is YYEEEE. The CDR3 runs 14 residues. CDR3 loop: CASSLMDYQGTQYF. CDR3 DNA: TGTGCCAGCAGCTTGATGGACTACCAAGGGACCCAGTACTTC.

This clonotype has a count of ten or more. The chain is built from TRBV20-1 and TRBJ1-5; weak D call: TRBD1 (5 bases). The CDR3 runs 14 residues. CDR1 and CDR2 (germline): DFQATT, SNEGSKA (reference sequence). The V end lost 3 bases, the J end lost 2 bases, and 11 bases lay between the germline ends. Here the CDR3 reads CSASGGMGNQPQHF. CDR3 coding DNA: TGCAGTGCTAGCGGGGGTATGGGCAATCAGCCCCAGCATTTT.

The V gene is TRBV5-4, the J gene TRBJ1-1; D unclear. Trimming left V 4 bases short and J 8 bases short, with 15 bases between. CDR1 is SGHNT and CDR2 is YYREEE in the germline V gene (reference sequence). The CDR3 is 13 amino acids. The CDR3 sequence: CASSRFGTWEAFF. CDR3 bases: TGTGCCAGCAGCAGATTTGGAACCTGGGAAGCTTTCTTT. Supplemented by reference TRBV5-4 and TRBJ1-1, the full variable domain reads ETGVTQSPTHLIKTRGQQVTLRCSSQSGHNTVSWYQQALGQGPQFIFQYYREEENGRGNFPPRFSGLQFPNYSSELNVNALELDDSALYLCASSRFGTWEAFFGQGTRLTVV.

This clonotype occurred a few times. This chain uses TRBV28 with TRBJ2-7; TRBD1 agrees at 9 bases. The germline gives CDR1 MDHEN, CDR2 SYDVKM. Trimming took 4 bases from V and 6 from J; bases not matched to a gene: 10. CDR3 size: 15 residues. The CDR3 coding sequence is TGTGCCAGCAGTTCCTCGGGACAGGGTTCCCTCGAGCAGTACTTC. Amino acids: CASSSSGQGSLEQYF.

In its sample, this clonotype was seen a few times. V gene TRBV7-9 combines with J gene TRBJ1-5; tentatively, D is TRBD1 (5 bases). Trimming removed 5 bases from V and 0 bases from J, with 11 bases in between. Germline V gene data show CDR1 as SEHNR and CDR2 as FQNEAQ (reference sequence). This CDR3 spans 15 amino acids. The CDR3 loop is CASSPGAYSNQPQHF. CDR3 DNA sequence: TGTGCCAGCAGCCCCGGGGCCTATAGCAATCAGCCCCAGCATTTT.

There are a few counts of this clonotype. This chain uses TRBV20-1 with TRBJ2-5; TRBD1 matches 9 bases. Germline values: CDR1 DFQATT, CDR2 SNEGSKA (reference sequence). This CDR3 region has 13 residues. V lost 5 bases to trimming and J lost 2 bases; unmatched junction nucleotides: 3. The CDR3 coding sequence is TGCAGTGCTGGACAGGGGAAGCAAGAGACCCAGTACTTC. Protein: CSAGQGKQETQYF.

This clonotype was seen only a few times. The chain links TRBV18 to TRBJ2-6; D uncertain. CDR3 length: 15 residues. Germline CDR1 and CDR2: KGHSH and LQKENI. V shed 1 base and J shed 0 bases, with 4 bases lying between them. As DNA, the CDR3 is TGTGCCAGCTCACCACTTGACTCTGGGGCCAACGTCCTGACTTTC. It translates to CASSPLDSGANVLTF.

This chain links TRBV30 with TRBJ2-5, with D possibly being TRBD1 (7 bases). V was shortened by 5 bases and J by 5 bases, with 24 bases between the two germline ends. CDR3 length: 16 residues. Germline V gives CDR1 GTSNPN, CDR2 SVGIG (reference sequence). CDR3 in amino acids: CAWGGADRVIGETQYF. The CDR3 DNA reads TGTGCCTGGGGAGGGGCAGACAGGGTGATTGGGGAGACCCAGTACTTC.

This chain uses TRBV6-6 with TRBJ2-1, with 15 bases that match TRBD2. CDR1 is MNHNY, CDR2 SVGAGI, per germline (reference sequence). V lost 2 bases and J lost 10; bases outside the gene matches: 9. The CDR3 length is 17 residues. The CDR3 nucleotides read TGTGCCAGCAGTTACGGCGGGACTAGCGGGAGGAATTGGGAGCAGTTCTTC. Its protein is CASSYGGTSGRNWEQFF.

The V and J genes are TRBV5-6 and TRBJ2-1; the match to TRBD1 covers 7 bases. Germline values: CDR1 SGHDT, CDR2 YYEEEE. This CDR3 is 15 amino acids long. Losses at the gene ends were 1 base for V and 0 bases for J; bases not matched to a gene: 1. CDR3 nucleotide sequence: TGTGCCAGCAGCTTGAACAGGGGCTCCTACAATGAGCAGTTCTTC. Translating gives CASSLNRGSYNEQFF.

The rearrangement links TRBV7-9 to TRBJ2-7; D is possibly TRBD1 (5 bases). Germline assignment: CDR1 SEHNR and CDR2 FQNEAQ (reference sequence). CDR3 size: 14 residues. V was pared by 7 bases and J by 4 bases, with 17 bases between. In DNA, the CDR3 is TGTGCCAGCACAGGGCAGGAATTTGGGTACGAGCAGTACTTC. This gives the protein CASTGQEFGYEQYF. Full variable domain (outside the CDR3, taken from reference TRBV7-9 and TRBJ2-7): DTGVSQNPRHKITKRGQNVTFRCDPISEHNRLYWYRQTLGQGPEFLTYFQNEAQLEKSRLLSDRFSAERPKGSFSTLEIQRTEQGDSAMYLCASTGQEFGYEQYFGPGTRLTVT.

This clonotype has more than one count but fewer than ten. The chain has TRBV4-1 and TRBJ2-2, with 11 bases lining up with TRBD2. V was clipped by 1 base and J by 5 bases; unmatched bases: 15. The CDR3 length is 20 residues. CDR1 is MGHRA and CDR2 is YSYEKL in the germline V gene. For the CDR3, the DNA is TGCGCCAGCAGCCAAGGCTCGATCCTAGCGGGGGGCGAAAGAACCGGGGAGCTGTTTTTT. Its protein is CASSQGSILAGGERTGELFF.

This clonotype was found many times. This chain joins TRBV11-1 and TRBJ2-2, with unresolved D. The CDR3 consists of 14 residues. The V gene's germline CDR1 is SGHAT and CDR2 FQDESV (reference sequence). Trimming left V 5 bases short and J 1 base short, with 8 bases between. This chain's CDR3 is CASSRKGNTGELFF. In DNA form, the CDR3 reads TGTGCCAGCAGCCGTAAGGGGAACACCGGGGAGCTGTTTTTT. Together with reference TRBV11-1 and TRBJ2-2, the CDR3 gives the full variable domain: EAEVAQSPRYKITEKSQAVAFWCDPISGHATLYWYRQILGQGPELLVQFQDESVVDDSQLPKDRFSAERLKGVDSTLKIQPAELGDSAMYLCASSRKGNTGELFFGEGSRLTVL.

The chain has TRBV5-6 and TRBJ2-1; possibly TRBD1 or TRBD2 for D (5 bases each). The CDR3 is 17 residues long. Germline CDR1 reads SGHDT; CDR2 reads YYEEEE. With 2 bases removed from V and 6 bases from J, the gap between germline ends came to 21 bases. CDR3 DNA sequence: TGTGCCAGCAGCTTTTTTCTAAGGGGCCACGGAGGCAATGAGCAGTTCTTC. Its translation is CASSFFLRGHGGNEQFF.

The J gene is TRBJ2-3, the V gene TRBV5-6; 9 bases line up with TRBD2. This CDR3 has 18 amino acids. J gave up 0 bases and V 5 bases, and 13 bases lay outside the gene matches. Per the germline V gene, CDR1 is SGHDT and CDR2 is YYEEEE. CDR3 nucleotide sequence: TGTGCCAGCAGTCCGTGGGGCGGGAGGGCCTCTAGCACAGATACGCAGTATTTT. This gives the protein CASSPWGGRASSTDTQYF.